What follows are 9 T cell receptor beta chains derived from one specimen sequenced in a study of blood T cell repertoires in COVID-19. Clones were read by immunoSEQ multiplex PCR, and TCRdb kept only the in-frame ones, dropping some. Of hundreds of thousands of clones listed, approximately 90% were seen once; the top ten hold roughly 6%. Input material: peripheral blood. The receptors derive from a woman aged 30 to 39 with COVID-19, enrolled during active disease.

The J gene is TRBJ1-5, the V gene TRBV12-3 or TRBV12-4; 11 bases are a match to TRBD1. CDR3 length equals 13 residues. J was trimmed by 7 bases and V by 6 bases; bases with no gene match: 2. The CDR3 spells CASRGQGGQPQHF. The CDR3 DNA reads TGTGCCAGCAGGGGACAGGGGGGGCAGCCCCAGCATTTT.

The chain combines TRBV4-1 with TRBJ1-2; D is ambiguous. Trimming stripped 2 bases from V and 0 bases from J, with 19 bases between. The CDR3 covers 18 residues. Germline V gene lookup returns CDR1 MGHRA and CDR2 YSYEKL. The CDR3 nucleotides read TGCGCCAGCAGCCAAACCTTTAAACGGGAAGAATCTAACTATGGCTACACCTTC. Its translation: CASSQTFKREESNYGYTF.

DNA for the CDR3: TGTGCCAGTAGTACCTCGAGGTCTAGCGGGAGGGAAGAGACCCAGTACTTC. Amino acids: CASSTSRSSGREETQYF. This chain uses TRBV19 with TRBJ2-5, with 12 positions matching TRBD2. The junction had 9 bases not matched to a gene; V was cut back by 4 bases and J by 3 bases. The germline gives CDR1 LNHDA, CDR2 SQIVND (reference sequence). The CDR3 length is 17 residues.

The chain has TRBV18 and TRBJ2-7; 7 bases agree with TRBD1. This CDR3 spans 14 amino acids. V was clipped by 5 bases and J by 3 bases; unmatched bases: 7. CDR1 is KGHSH and CDR2 is LQKENI in the germline V gene. The CDR3 sequence: CASSSSGTDYEQYF. The CDR3 DNA reads as TGTGCCAGCTCATCATCCGGGACAGACTACGAGCAGTACTTC.

The chain carries TRBV4-2 and TRBJ2-2, with 7 bases aligning to TRBD2. In germline, CDR1 is LGHNA, CDR2 YNFKEQ. V dropped 1 base and J dropped 0; count of bases not matched to a gene: 2. This CDR3 contains 16 residues. Written as DNA, the CDR3 is TGTGCCAGCAGCCAAGGGCTAGCGGCGAACACCGGGGAGCTGTTTTTT. Protein sequence: CASSQGLAANTGELFF.

This chain links TRBV3-1 (or the pseudogene TRBV3-2) with TRBJ1-1, with 8 bases that match TRBD1. CDR3 length: 12 residues. Germline V CDR1 and CDR2: LGHDT, YNNKEL (reference sequence). The J segment lost 7 bases and the V segment lost 4 bases, leaving 2 bases of the junction unmatched. In DNA form, the CDR3 reads TGTGCCAGCAGCCTCGGACAGGGTGAAGCTTTCTTT. It yields the protein CASSLGQGEAFF.

The V and J genes are TRBV27 and TRBJ2-6; a possible D gene is TRBD1 (5 bases). The CDR3 loop spans 14 amino acids. Trimming removed 6 bases from V and 0 bases from J, with 6 bases in between. Germline CDR1 is MNHEY and CDR2 is SMNVEV (reference sequence). The CDR3 nucleotides are TGTGCCAGCAGCGGACACTCTGGGGCCAACGTCCTGACTTTC. This translates into CASSGHSGANVLTF. Variable domain in full (rest from reference TRBV27 and TRBJ2-6): EAQVTQNPRYLITVTGKKLTVTCSQNMNHEYMSWYRQDPGLGLRQIYYSMNVEVTDKGDVPEGYKVSRKEKRNFPLILESPSPNQTSLYFCASSGHSGANVLTFGAGSRLTVL.

CDR3 region: CASSIREIGNTIYF. DNA for the CDR3: TGTGCCAGTAGTATTCGGGAGATTGGAAACACCATATATTTT. The chain is built from TRBV19 and TRBJ1-3; D is unresolved. The V gene's germline CDR1 is LNHDA and CDR2 SQIVND (reference sequence). There are 14 residues in the CDR3. Trimming took 3 bases from V and 3 from J, leaving 9 bases between them.

The chain employs TRBV7-2 and TRBJ1-1; 10 nucleotides match TRBD1. The V and J ends lost 5 bases and 3 bases, in that order; junction bases with no gene match: 12. This CDR3 contains 17 residues. CDR1 is SGHTA and CDR2 is FQGNSA in the germline V gene. The CDR3 is CASSHLVFGQGDTEAFF. CDR3 in DNA: TGTGCCAGCAGCCACCTTGTTTTCGGACAGGGGGACACTGAAGCTTTCTTT.